The 10 T cell receptor beta chains in this list originate from one sample, sequenced in a study of blood T cells in healthy people across ages. The second PCR ran about 6 to 12 cycles with a sample-barcoded 5' primer and J-beta primers. TCRdb itself ran the 5' RACE reads through MiXCR, one entry per CDR3 protein. The table has about 670,000 distinct CDR3 sequences, roughly half seen once; the top ten hold approximately 15%. Sequenced input: blood. The receptor source for this set is a woman older than 75 in good health.

This clonotype has a count of ten or more. The chain carries TRBV29-1 and TRBJ2-1, with TRBD2 identical over 13 bases. Germline loops: CDR1 SQVTM, CDR2 ANQGSEA. Trimming at V came to 5 bases and at J to 7 bases, leaving 5 bases not matched to a gene. This CDR3 has 14 residues. The CDR3: CSVRTSGSGNEQFF. As DNA, the CDR3 is TGCAGCGTTAGGACTAGCGGGAGTGGGAATGAGCAGTTCTTC.

The gene calls are TRBV10-3 and TRBJ1-5; the D is unclear. CDR3 size: 13 residues. CDR1 and CDR2 from the germline V gene are ENHRY and SYGVKD. The V gene lost 8 bases and the J gene lost 3 bases, with 11 bases spanning the gap. CDR3 sequence: CAIRRAVNQPQHF. CDR3 DNA: TGTGCCATCCGCCGGGCCGTCAATCAGCCCCAGCATTTT.

Comment on this clonotype: One end of the junction varies from germline; a read error may be responsible. This rearrangement joins TRBV18 to TRBJ2-7; D might be TRBD1 (5 bases). This CDR3 has 13 residues. The germline CDR1 and CDR2 sequences are KGHSH and LQKENI. CDR3: CASSQGQHNEQYF. CDR3 nucleotide sequence: TGCGCCAGCTCGCAGGGCCAACACAATGAGCAGTACTTC.

A note on this clonotype: A much more abundant neighbour one base away suggests this may be a read error. This chain links TRBV7-2 with TRBJ2-5; D ambiguous. The V gene's germline CDR1 is SGHTA and CDR2 FQGNSA. The CDR3 covers 15 residues. V lost 5 bases and J 1 base, leaving 14 bases between the germline ends. Here the CDR3 reads CASSHNRAIQETQYF. In DNA, the CDR3 is TGTGCCAGCAGCCACAACCGGGCCATCCAAGAGACCCAGTACTTC.

This clonotype was detected a few times. The chain joins TRBV12-3 or TRBV12-4 to TRBJ2-1; TRBD2 matches 9 bases. J lost 5 bases, V lost 6 bases, and 8 bases had no gene match. CDR3 length: 15 residues. CDR3 amino acids: CASSSGLARNNEQFF. The CDR3 nucleotides are TGTGCCAGCAGCTCAGGACTAGCGCGGAACAATGAGCAGTTCTTC.

This clonotype was counted between two and nine times. The chain employs TRBV29-1 and TRBJ2-1; 9 bases align to TRBD2. The trim removed 2 bases at V and 14 bases at J, leaving 1 base unmatched. The V gene's germline CDR1 is SQVTM and CDR2 ANQGSEA. The CDR3 consists of 10 residues. This CDR3 is CSVEQREEFF. CDR3 bases: TGCAGCGTTGAACAGCGGGAGGAGTTCTTC.

The chain is built from TRBV27 and TRBJ2-3, with 8 bases identical to TRBD1. The J segment lost 0 bases and the V segment lost 5 bases, leaving 4 bases of the junction unmatched. The length of the CDR3 is 15 residues. Germline V gene lookup returns CDR1 MNHEY and CDR2 SMNVEV (reference sequence). CDR3 sequence (DNA): TGTGCCAGCAGTGTGGACAGGGCTAGCACAGATACGCAGTATTTT. It specifies CASSVDRASTDTQYF.

A word on this clonotype: A much bigger clone sits one base away, suggesting this may be a read error. The CDR3: CASSPEAQGLLGNEQFF. The CDR3 bases are TGTGCCAGCAGTCCGGAGGCCCAGGGTCTTCTTGGCAATGAGCAGTTCTTC. The chain couples TRBV27 to TRBJ2-1; D is perhaps TRBD1 or TRBD2 (5 bases each). Germline V gene data show CDR1 as MNHEY and CDR2 as SMNVEV (reference sequence). V was pared by 5 bases and J by 6 bases, with 23 bases between. The CDR3 sequence is 17 residues long.

The J gene is TRBJ2-5, the V gene TRBV4-3; D might be TRBD2 (7 bases). From germline, CDR1 is LGHNA and CDR2 YSLEER. This CDR3 has 17 amino acids. Trimming shortened V by 0 bases and J by 5 bases, and 19 bases separated the two germline ends. This CDR3 reads CASSQDTGGRQGETQYF. CDR3 coding DNA: TGCGCCAGCAGCCAAGATACGGGAGGTCGTCAGGGGGAGACCCAGTACTTC.

The table lists this clonotype with a count of one. The chain uses TRBV2 and TRBJ2-1, with 9 bases aligning to TRBD2. Unmatched junction bases numbered 13, after V lost 7 bases and J lost 12 bases. This CDR3 is built from 14 residues. The germline V gene has CDR1 SNHLY and CDR2 FYNNEI. CDR3 nucleotide sequence: TGTGCCAGCACCTCTGGTAGCGGGGGATTTCTGCAGTTCTTC. Its protein is CASTSGSGGFLQFF.